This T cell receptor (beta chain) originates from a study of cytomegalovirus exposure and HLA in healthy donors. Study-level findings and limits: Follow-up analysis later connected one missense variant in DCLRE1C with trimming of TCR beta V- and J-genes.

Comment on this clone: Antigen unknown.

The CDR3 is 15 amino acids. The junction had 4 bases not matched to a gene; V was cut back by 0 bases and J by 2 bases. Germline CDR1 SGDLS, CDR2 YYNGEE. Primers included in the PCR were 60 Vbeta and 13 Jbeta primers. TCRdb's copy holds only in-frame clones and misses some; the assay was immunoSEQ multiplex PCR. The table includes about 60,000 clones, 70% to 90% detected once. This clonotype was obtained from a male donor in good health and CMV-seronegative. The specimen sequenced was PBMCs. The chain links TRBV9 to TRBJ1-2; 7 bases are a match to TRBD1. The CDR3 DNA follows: TGTGCCAGCAGCGTAGAGCCGGACAGGAACTATGGCTACACCTTC. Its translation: CASSVEPDRNYGYTF.